The next 17 T cell receptor beta chains were all read from a single sample in a study of shared clonotypes between healthy human individuals. Data came from immunoSEQ multiplex PCR; TCRdb stores just in-frame clones and leaves some out. The sample shows some 1.5 million clones, about 98% of them seen only once. The sample consisted of naive CD4+ T cells sorted from blood. Subset given: CD45RA+ positively selected. The receptor set was obtained from a man aged 30 to 45 in good health.

This chain uses TRBV15 with TRBJ2-7, with 10 nucleotides matching TRBD2. The V and J ends lost 0 bases and 0 bases, in that order; junction bases with no gene match: 26. This CDR3 spans 24 amino acids. Per germline, CDR1 LNHNV and CDR2 YYDKDF (reference sequence). The CDR3, as DNA: TGTGCCACCAGCAGAGATTTGACAGGTCCCGGCCCTCCGACTAGCGGGCAAAACTCCTACGAGCAGTACTTC. Translating gives CATSRDLTGPGPPTSGQNSYEQYF.

V and J are TRBV6-6 and TRBJ2-2; 9 positions agree with TRBD2. This CDR3 is 15 amino acids long. The V and J ends lost 7 bases and 5 bases, in that order; junction bases with no gene match: 8. Germline assignment: CDR1 MNHNY and CDR2 SVGAGI (reference sequence). This CDR3 reads CASTASGIGTGELFF. The CDR3 bases are TGTGCCAGCACCGCTAGCGGGATTGGGACCGGGGAGCTGTTTTTT.

The chain links TRBV9 to TRBJ2-7, with 11 bases identical to TRBD2. The V segment lost 0 bases and the J segment 7 bases; nucleotides outside the gene matches: 12. The CDR3 loop spans 17 amino acids. Looked up from germline, CDR1 is SGDLS and CDR2 is YYNGEE. CDR3 sequence (DNA): TGTGCCAGCAGCGTAGCCCATACTAGCGGGAGCGTGGGAGAGCAGTACTTC. Its protein product is CASSVAHTSGSVGEQYF.

V and J are TRBV11-2 and TRBJ2-3; TRBD1 might be the D (5 bases). Trimming removed 5 bases from V and 3 bases from J, with 15 bases in between. In germline, CDR1 is SGHAT, CDR2 FQNNGV. The CDR3 extends over 15 amino acids. CDR3: CASSPRGLRTDTQYF. The CDR3 DNA sequence: TGTGCCAGCAGCCCAAGGGGTTTACGAACAGATACGCAGTATTTT.

This chain connects TRBV5-6 to TRBJ2-3; TRBD2 matches at 8 bases. Germline loops: CDR1 SGHDT, CDR2 YYEEEE. Germline trimming cut 3 bases from V and 5 bases from J; bases unmatched to any gene: 17. The CDR3 contains 18 residues. The CDR3 DNA reads as TGTGCCAGCAGCTCCCGGCAGGTATTAGCGGGAATAGTAGATACGCAGTATTTT. Translating it yields CASSSRQVLAGIVDTQYF. Full variable domain (outside the CDR3, taken from reference TRBV5-6 and TRBJ2-3): DAGVTQSPTHLIKTRGQQVTLRCSPKSGHDTVSWYQQALGQGPQFIFQYYEEEERQRGNFPDRFSGHQFPNYSSELNVNALLLGDSALYLCASSSRQVLAGIVDTQYFGPGTRLTVL.

V usage is TRBV28 and J usage is TRBJ2-7; D is unresolved. This CDR3 region has 14 residues. Germline lookup yields CDR1 MDHEN and CDR2 SYDVKM. V gave up 5 bases and J gave up 6 bases, with 17 bases separating them. CDR3 loop: CASSPSTVPIEQYF. The CDR3 DNA reads as TGTGCCAGCAGTCCTTCTACCGTTCCCATCGAGCAGTACTTC.

The J gene is TRBJ2-5, the V gene TRBV29-1; unclear D gene. The CDR3 length is 13 residues. The V gene lost 1 base and the J gene lost 2 bases, with 8 bases spanning the gap. Looked up from germline, CDR1 is SQVTM and CDR2 is ANQGSEA. CDR3 sequence reads: CSVEGTDQETQYF. Written as DNA, the CDR3 is TGCAGCGTTGAAGGGACGGATCAAGAGACCCAGTACTTC.

The V call is TRBV19, the J call TRBJ1-2, with D unresolved. CDR3 size: 13 residues. Trimming pared 10 bases from V and 7 bases from J, leaving 19 bases between. Germline CDR1 and CDR2: LNHDA and SQIVND (reference sequence). The CDR3 region has the DNA TGTGCCACCACTGACCGGGGAGGTATTGGCTACACCTTC. Translated, it gives CATTDRGGIGYTF.

This chain joins TRBV5-1 and TRBJ2-7; 10 bases are a match to TRBD1. The CDR3 extends over 16 amino acids. Germline V gene data show CDR1 as SGHRS and CDR2 as YFSETQ. With 0 bases clipped from V and 5 bases from J, the junction kept 8 bases outside the gene matches. The CDR3, as DNA: TGCGCCAGCAGCTTGGGTGCGGGACAGGGGTTCCACGAGCAGTACTTC. Translating gives CASSLGAGQGFHEQYF.

The chain recombines TRBV6-4 with TRBJ2-1; TRBD2 agrees at 12 bases. V trimming: 4 bases; J trimming: 7 bases; junction bases outside the gene matches: 8. CDR1 is MRHNA, CDR2 SNTAGT, per germline. The CDR3 length is 16 residues. CDR3: CASSGPGLAGLNEQFF. As DNA, the CDR3 is TGTGCCAGCAGTGGGCCGGGACTAGCGGGCCTGAATGAGCAGTTCTTC.

In this sample, this clone turned up once. The chain combines TRBV29-1 with TRBJ2-7; 8 bases fit TRBD1. This CDR3 comprises 12 residues. V shed 5 bases, J shed 4 bases, and the junction held 4 bases outside the gene matches. The V gene's germline CDR1 is SQVTM and CDR2 ANQGSEA. Here the CDR3 reads CSVWTGLYEQYF. DNA for the CDR3: TGCAGCGTTTGGACAGGGCTTTACGAGCAGTACTTC.

The chain recombines TRBV7-2 with TRBJ2-1; 10 nucleotides match TRBD2. The junction had 5 bases not matched to a gene; V was cut back by 1 base and J by 5 bases. This CDR3 is 16 amino acids long. In germline, CDR1 is SGHTA, CDR2 FQGNSA. The CDR3 protein is CASSLGLAGVDNEQFF. The CDR3 DNA reads as TGTGCCAGCAGCTTAGGGCTAGCGGGAGTTGACAATGAGCAGTTCTTC. The full variable domain, in which reference TRBV7-2 and TRBJ2-1 provide the parts outside the CDR3, is GAGVSQSPSNKVTEKGKDVELRCDPISGHTALYWYRQSLGQGLEFLIYFQGNSAPDKSGLPSDRFSAERTGGSVSTLTIQRTQQEDSAVYLCASSLGLAGVDNEQFFGPGTRLTVL.

The chain combines TRBV6-6 with TRBJ2-7; TRBD2 aligns across 10 bases. The CDR3 totals 14 residues. Losses at the gene ends were 6 bases for V and 4 bases for J; bases not matched to a gene: 6. In germline, CDR1 is MNHNY, CDR2 SVGAGI (reference sequence). CDR3 sequence: CASSRPGLAYEQYF. The DNA of the CDR3 is TGTGCCAGCAGCCGACCGGGACTAGCGTACGAGCAGTACTTC.

This chain joins TRBV10-1 and TRBJ2-7, with a tentative D call TRBD1 (6 bases). The germline gives CDR1 WNHNN, CDR2 SYGVQD (reference sequence). Deletions cut 7 bases from V and 4 bases from J, with 20 bases between. This CDR3 has 15 amino acids. CDR3 DNA: TGCGCCAGCATGGACCTGGGACACAAGGATTACGAGCAGTACTTC. As protein: CASMDLGHKDYEQYF.

The V and J genes are TRBV29-1 and TRBJ1-1; no clear D. Trimming removed 4 bases from V and 1 base from J, with 16 bases in between. The CDR3 runs to 15 residues. Germline-derived CDR1 and CDR2 are SQVTM and ANQGSEA. CDR3 nucleotides: TGCAGCGTTGTGGGCAGGAGCCCCAAGAACACTGAAGCTTTCTTT. Translation: CSVVGRSPKNTEAFF.

The chain is built from TRBV6-1 and TRBJ2-1, with D unclear. This CDR3 comprises 14 residues. Trimming removed 0 bases from V and 4 bases from J, with 7 bases in between. CDR1 is MNHNS and CDR2 is SASEGT in the germline V gene. CDR3 coding DNA: TGTGCCAGCAGTGAAGCGGGCAGGTACAATGAGCAGTTCTTC. Translating gives CASSEAGRYNEQFF.

This rearrangement joins TRBV5-6 to TRBJ2-3; possible D gene TRBD1, 6 bases. V shed 0 bases and J shed 6 bases, with 14 bases lying between them. Germline assignment: CDR1 SGHDT and CDR2 YYEEEE. The CDR3 sequence is 15 residues long. The CDR3 region is CASSLDLGARDTQYF. In DNA form, the CDR3 reads TGTGCCAGCAGCTTGGATTTGGGGGCTCGGGATACGCAGTATTTT.